The rows below give T cell receptor beta chains drawn from one sample of a study of blood T cell repertoires in COVID-19. Method: immunoSEQ multiplex PCR; TCRdb's copy keeps in-frame clones and lacks some. Of 110,000 to 150,000 clones listed, 70% to 90% are singletons. The sample taken for sequencing was peripheral blood. These receptor sequences come from a man between 65 and 85 years old with acute or convalescent COVID-19. Both conserved end residues are part of each CDR3. The D gene is left open where the match is weak. Only some rows state a clone size, as once, few, many or a class for expanded clones.

j_call	d_call	v_call	clone_size	cdr3_nt	cdr3_aa
TRBJ2-5	.	TRBV19	.	TGTGCCAGTAGTATGAGACGCGGGCAAGAGACCCAGTACTTC	CASSMRRGQETQYF
TRBJ1-1	.	TRBV19	.	TGTGCCAGTAGTGGTCTCATGGGACATCTGAACACTGAAGCTTTCTTT	CASSGLMGHLNTEAFF
TRBJ1-2	.	TRBV7-9	.	TGTGCCAGCAGCGAACAGGGTTATGGCTACACCTTC	CASSEQGYGYTF
TRBJ2-5	TRBD2	TRBV11-3	.	TGTGCCAGCAGCTTAGTCTTGGGCGGGAGTCAAGAGACCCAGTACTTC	CASSLVLGGSQETQYF
TRBJ1-5	TRBD1	TRBV27	.	TGTGCCAGCAGTCTATTCACTCGGACAGGTAACTCCAATCAGCCCCAGCATTTT	CASSLFTRTGNSNQPQHF
TRBJ2-3	.	TRBV6-5	.	TGTGCCAGCAGTTACTCTGGGACAAGCACAGATACGCAGTATTTT	CASSYSGTSTDTQYF
TRBJ1-2	TRBD1	TRBV3-1/TRBV3-2	.	TGTGCCAGCAGCCGCGGACAGGGATCAAACTATGGCTACACCTTC	CASSRGQGSNYGYTF
TRBJ2-7	.	TRBV21-1	.	TGTGCCAGCAGCAAGAGGAAGCGGGAGGGGCCCTCCTACGAGCAGTACTTC	CASSKRKREGPSYEQYF
TRBJ2-7	TRBD1	TRBV10-2	.	TGCGCCAGCAGTGCGACAGGGGCGGGGGAGCAGTACTTC	CASSATGAGEQYF
TRBJ2-7	TRBD2	TRBV30	once	TGTGCCTGGAGTGGAAGCGGGAGAGTATACGAGCAGTACTTC	CAWSGSGRVYEQYF
TRBJ1-2	TRBD1	TRBV6-6	.	TGTGCCAGCAGTGCCGGACAGGGAGGGGGGTACTATGGCTACACCTTC	CASSAGQGGGYYGYTF
TRBJ2-3	.	TRBV9	.	TGTGCCAGCAGCGCCTTCACAGATACGCAGTATTTT	CASSAFTDTQYF
TRBJ1-6	TRBD1	TRBV5-1	.	TGCGCCAGCAGCTCTCAGCTGGGACAGTATAATTCACCCCTCCACTTT	CASSSQLGQYNSPLHF
TRBJ2-3	.	TRBV29-1	.	TGCAGCTCCAAGGGAGCCGGCGGCACAGATACGCAGTATTTT	CSSKGAGGTDTQYF
TRBJ2-7	.	TRBV3-1/TRBV3-2	.	TGTGCCAGCAGCGACGGGCAGGGTAGATACGAGCAGTACTTC	CASSDGQGRYEQYF
TRBJ2-5	TRBD2	TRBV7-9	.	TGTGCCAGCAGCTGGTATCGGGTTCGGGGGGTCCAAGAGACCCAGTACTTC	CASSWYRVRGVQETQYF
TRBJ2-1	TRBD2	TRBV9	.	TGTGCCAGCAGCGTAGAAGCCAGGGCGGGAGGGCTGAATGAGCAGTTCTTC	CASSVEARAGGLNEQFF
TRBJ1-2	.	TRBV4-1	few	TGCGCCAGCAGCCAAGATTCCGCGGGGATCTATGGCTACACCTTC	CASSQDSAGIYGYTF
TRBJ2-7	.	TRBV9	.	TGTGCCAGCAGCGTAGATACTGGAGAACAGTACTTC	CASSVDTGEQYF
TRBJ1-2	TRBD1	TRBV6-1	once	TGTGCCAGCAGCCGACCCTCAGGGGGATCCTATGGCTACACCTTC	CASSRPSGGSYGYTF
TRBJ2-7	TRBD1	TRBV5-1	.	TGCGCCAGCAGGCCTCCGGGACAGGGTTACGAGCAGTACTTC	CASRPPGQGYEQYF
TRBJ2-4	TRBD1	TRBV19	.	TGTGCCAGTAATCAGGGGGCGCAAGCCAAAAACATTCAGTACTTC	CASNQGAQAKNIQYF
TRBJ1-2	TRBD1	TRBV9	once	TGTGCCAGCAGCGGTTCCGGGACAGGGTATGTCGGCTACACCTTC	CASSGSGTGYVGYTF
TRBJ1-3	TRBD1	TRBV7-8	once	TGTGCCAGCAGCCCCGGAGGGACAGGGTTTGGAAACACCATATATTTT	CASSPGGTGFGNTIYF
TRBJ2-3	.	TRBV3-1/TRBV3-2	once	TGTGCCAGCAGCCAAGAGACAGGTACGCAGTATTTT	CASSQETGTQYF
TRBJ1-4	TRBD1	TRBV6-5	.	TGTGCCAGCAGTTACTTCGGGACAGGGCTCGAAAAACTGTTTTTT	CASSYFGTGLEKLFF
TRBJ1-1	TRBD1	TRBV9	.	TGTGCCAGCTCCAACAGGGGGGGGACTGAAGCTTTCTTT	CASSNRGGTEAFF
TRBJ1-2	TRBD1	TRBV19	few	TGTGCCAGTACCCCGACAGGGTTAGTTTCCTATGGCTACACCTTC	CASTPTGLVSYGYTF
TRBJ1-2	TRBD1	TRBV2	.	TGTGCCAGCCGCAGGACAGGGGGCGAATTTAACTATGGCTACACCTTC	CASRRTGGEFNYGYTF
TRBJ2-1	TRBD1	TRBV5-1	.	TGCGCCAGCAGCCCGGGACAGGGAAGTGAGCAGTTCTTC	CASSPGQGSEQFF
TRBJ2-7	TRBD2	TRBV3-1/TRBV3-2	.	TGTGCCAGCAGCCAAGGTTGGGGGGGCTCCTACGAGCAGTACTTC	CASSQGWGGSYEQYF
TRBJ2-5	TRBD2	TRBV5-1	.	TGCGCCAGCAGCGGCGGGACTAGCGGCCAAGAGACCCAGTACTTC	CASSGGTSGQETQYF
TRBJ1-4	.	TRBV5-1	.	TGCGCCAGCAGCTTGGCTCTATCCGGTGAAAAACTGTTTTTT	CASSLALSGEKLFF
TRBJ1-1	.	TRBV4-1	.	TGCGCCAGCAGCCAAGATCGAGGAGGGGACGTGAAAACTGAAGCTTTCTTT	CASSQDRGGDVKTEAFF
TRBJ2-5	.	TRBV5-5	once	TGTGCCAGCAGCATTGGTAGCCCCATAAAGACCCAGTACTTC	CASSIGSPIKTQYF
TRBJ1-2	.	TRBV14	.	TGTGCCAGCAGCCAAGGGCCCTATGGCTACACCTTC	CASSQGPYGYTF
TRBJ2-7	.	TRBV10-1	.	TGCGCCAGCAGTGAGTCAATAACAAGTGAGCAGTACTTC	CASSESITSEQYF
TRBJ1-5	TRBD1	TRBV25-1	.	TGTGCCAGCAGTGAAACCGGGACAGTAGGCAATCAGCCCCAGCATTTT	CASSETGTVGNQPQHF
TRBJ2-1	.	TRBV19	.	TGTGCCAGTAGTATCTTAGCAATAGGGGCGATTTTTAATGAGCAGTTCTTC	CASSILAIGAIFNEQFF
TRBJ2-7	.	TRBV7-9	.	TGTGCCAGCAGCTTAGCCAGAAACGAGCAGTACTTC	CASSLARNEQYF
TRBJ2-7	.	TRBV10-1	.	TGCGCCAGCAGTGAGTCAATAGCAAGTGAGCAGTACTTC	CASSESIASEQYF
TRBJ1-2	.	TRBV10-1	.	TGCGCCAGCAGTGAGACTTCCCTGGGTCCCGAGGGCTATGGCTACACCTTC	CASSETSLGPEGYGYTF
TRBJ1-2	.	TRBV30	.	TGTGCCTGGACCCTGCAGGGGTCGGGCTATGGCTACACCTTC	CAWTLQGSGYGYTF
TRBJ1-1	TRBD1	TRBV3-1/TRBV3-2	.	TGTGCCAGCAGCCATGACAGGGGGAACACTGAAGCTTTCTTT	CASSHDRGNTEAFF
TRBJ2-5	.	TRBV3-1/TRBV3-2	.	TGTGCCAGCAGCCCCCGTCGTCCCCCGGCGGGAGAGACCCAGTACTTC	CASSPRRPPAGETQYF
TRBJ2-5	.	TRBV5-1	.	TGCGCCAGCAGCTTCGCCGAATCGGGGTGGAAGTACTTC	CASSFAESGWKYF
TRBJ2-2	TRBD1	TRBV18	.	TGTGCCAGCTCACCATTATTCCTCCAGGGGGCGAAAAACACCGGGGAGCTGTTTTTT	CASSPLFLQGAKNTGELFF
TRBJ1-5	.	TRBV7-6	.	TGTGCCAGCAGCTTAGAGGCAGGGGATCGCAATCAGCCCCAGCATTTT	CASSLEAGDRNQPQHF
TRBJ2-5	.	TRBV5-1	.	TGCGCCAGCAGTAACGTTGCAGGGAAGCAACGGCAAGAGACCCAGTACTTC	CASSNVAGKQRQETQYF
TRBJ2-1	TRBD1	TRBV6-5	.	TGTGCCAGCAGTACTCGACAGGGCAGTTATGAGCAGTTCTTC	CASSTRQGSYEQFF
TRBJ2-5	.	TRBV5-4	.	TGTGCCAGCAGCCTCGACATAAAAGAGACCCAGTACTTC	CASSLDIKETQYF
TRBJ2-2	.	TRBV19	.	TGTGCCAGTAGTATAGAAATCTTGGCGGGATCCGGCTCCGGGGAGCTGTTTTTT	CASSIEILAGSGSGELFF
TRBJ2-2	TRBD2	TRBV10-3	few	TGTGCCATCAGTGACTCTCGCGGAGCGGGAGCCGTCACCGGGGAGCTGTTTTTT	CAISDSRGAGAVTGELFF
TRBJ2-3	.	TRBV6-4	.	TGTGCCAGCAGTGACTCAGGGCGGGCCACAGATACGCAGTATTTT	CASSDSGRATDTQYF
TRBJ1-2	.	TRBV6-5	.	TGTGCCAGCAGCACACGGGGTTCAGGCGGCTACACCTTC	CASSTRGSGGYTF
TRBJ2-3	TRBD1	TRBV6-5	.	TGTGCCAGCAAGACAGGGGGAGGAGATACGCAGTATTTT	CASKTGGGDTQYF
TRBJ2-7	TRBD2	TRBV10-1	.	TGCGCCAGCAGTGAGTCGGGGGAGGGAAGCTACGAGCAGTACTTC	CASSESGEGSYEQYF
TRBJ2-2	TRBD2	TRBV10-2	.	TGCGCCAGCAAGGGACTAGCCAACACCGGGGAGCTGTTTTTT	CASKGLANTGELFF